This T cell receptor (beta chain) emerged from a study of blood T cell repertoires in COVID-19. The CDR3 totals 13 residues. V was shortened by 2 bases and J by 15 bases, with 16 bases between the two germline ends. Germline assignment: CDR1 MNHEY and CDR2 SMNVEV (reference sequence). In terms of age and location, participants ranged from roughly 18 to 95 years and lived in about two dozen US areas. Recovered status in Cohort 3 required two negative PCRs, clearance, or symptom resolution. Produced via immunoSEQ multiplex PCR; TCRdb's table is partial and in-frame only. This sample yields approximately 240,000 clones, of which about 90% are seen a single time; approximately 1.9% belongs to the top ten.

The source material was PBMCs or T cells enriched from blood (not recorded which). This clonotype was sampled from a woman aged 18-29 years who had recovered from COVID-19. This chain joins TRBV27 and TRBJ1-4; unclear D gene. CDR3 coding DNA: TGTGCCAGCAGTTTACAGGTTAATGAAAGGTTGTTTTTT. This gives the protein CASSLQVNERLFF. The full variable domain, in which reference TRBV27 and TRBJ1-4 provide the parts outside the CDR3, is EAQVTQNPRYLITVTGKKLTVTCSQNMNHEYMSWYRQDPGLGLRQIYYSMNVEVTDKGDVPEGYKVSRKEKRNFPLILESPSPNQTSLYFCASSLQVNERLFFGSGTQLSVL.